This T cell receptor beta chain was observed in a study of beta chain features in type 1 diabetes. A word on this clone: Antigen specificity is unknown.

In germline, CDR1 is SNHLY, CDR2 FYNNEI. V shed 11 bases, J shed 5 bases, and the junction held 16 bases outside the gene matches. The CDR3 sequence is 15 residues long. Study results and caveats: Diminished insertions and augmented deletions at VDJ junctions characterized type 1 diabetes patients.

Since all of the isolated RNA was reverse transcribed, expressed TCRB transcripts were what got sequenced. Sequencing used immunoSEQ multiplex PCR; TCRdb keeps in-frame clones, though not all of them. This table holds more than 8,500 clones, approximately 80% found once. The chain links TRBV2 to TRBJ2-5; 8 bases are a match to TRBD1. This receptor was identified in a woman under 30 in good health. Sequenced sample: Tregs from blood. The CDR3 DNA follows: TGTGCCGTCGAGGGGTCAGGGGGCTCTAGGGAGACCCAGTACTTC. As protein: CAVEGSGGSRETQYF.